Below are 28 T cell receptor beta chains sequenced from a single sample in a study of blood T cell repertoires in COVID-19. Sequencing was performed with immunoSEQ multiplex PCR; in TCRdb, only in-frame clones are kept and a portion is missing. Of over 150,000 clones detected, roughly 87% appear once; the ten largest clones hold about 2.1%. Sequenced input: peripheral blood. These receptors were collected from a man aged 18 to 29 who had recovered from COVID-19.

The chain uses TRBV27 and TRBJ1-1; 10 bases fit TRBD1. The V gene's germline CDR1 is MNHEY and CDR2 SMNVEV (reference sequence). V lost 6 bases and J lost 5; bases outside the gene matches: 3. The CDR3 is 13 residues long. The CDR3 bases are TGTGCCAGCAGGGGACAGGGGAGTACTGAAGCTTTCTTT. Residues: CASRGQGSTEAFF.

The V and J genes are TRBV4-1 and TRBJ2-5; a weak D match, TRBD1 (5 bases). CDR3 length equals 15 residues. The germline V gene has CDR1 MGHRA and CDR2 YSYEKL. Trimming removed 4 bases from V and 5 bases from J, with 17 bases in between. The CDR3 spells CASSPDLNRRETQYF. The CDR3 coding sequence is TGCGCCAGCAGCCCCGATTTAAACAGGCGGGAGACCCAGTACTTC.

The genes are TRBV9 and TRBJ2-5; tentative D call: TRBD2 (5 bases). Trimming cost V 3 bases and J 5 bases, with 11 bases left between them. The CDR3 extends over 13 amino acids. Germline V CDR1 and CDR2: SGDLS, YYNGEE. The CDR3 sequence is CASSAPPGETQYF. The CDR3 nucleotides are TGTGCCAGCAGCGCCCCCCCGGGGGAGACCCAGTACTTC.

As DNA, the CDR3 is TGCGCCAGCAGCTCAGGACTCCATAAGGAAAAACTGTTTTTT. Its protein product is CASSSGLHKEKLFF. The chain employs TRBV5-1 and TRBJ1-4; D not certain. V lost 3 bases to trimming and J lost 8 bases, with 14 bases between them. The CDR3 length is 14 residues. CDR1 SGHRS and CDR2 YFSETQ come from the germline V gene.

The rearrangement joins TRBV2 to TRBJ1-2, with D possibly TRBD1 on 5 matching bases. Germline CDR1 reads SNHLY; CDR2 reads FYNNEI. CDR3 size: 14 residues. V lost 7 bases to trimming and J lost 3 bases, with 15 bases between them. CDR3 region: CASKYFGGDYGYTF. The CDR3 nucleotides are TGTGCCAGCAAATATTTCGGAGGGGACTATGGCTACACCTTC.

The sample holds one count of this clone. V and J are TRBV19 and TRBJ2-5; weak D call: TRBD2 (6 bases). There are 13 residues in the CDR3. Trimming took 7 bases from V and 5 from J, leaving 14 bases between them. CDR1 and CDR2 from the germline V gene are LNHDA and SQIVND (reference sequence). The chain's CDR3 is CASKEGGRETQYF. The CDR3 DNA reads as TGTGCCAGTAAGGAGGGTGGGAGGGAGACCCAGTACTTC.

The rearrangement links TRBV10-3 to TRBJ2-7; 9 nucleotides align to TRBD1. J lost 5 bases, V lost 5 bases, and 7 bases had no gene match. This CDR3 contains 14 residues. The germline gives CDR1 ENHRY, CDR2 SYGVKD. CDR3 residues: CAISPNRGLDEQYF. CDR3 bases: TGTGCCATCAGTCCAAACAGGGGGCTCGACGAGCAGTACTTC.

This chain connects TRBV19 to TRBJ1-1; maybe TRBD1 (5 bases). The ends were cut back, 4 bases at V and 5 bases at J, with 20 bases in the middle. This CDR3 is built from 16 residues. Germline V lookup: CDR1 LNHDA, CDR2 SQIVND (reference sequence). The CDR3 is CASSTTLRTLGTEAFF. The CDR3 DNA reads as TGTGCCAGTAGTACAACCCTTAGGACATTGGGGACTGAAGCTTTCTTT.

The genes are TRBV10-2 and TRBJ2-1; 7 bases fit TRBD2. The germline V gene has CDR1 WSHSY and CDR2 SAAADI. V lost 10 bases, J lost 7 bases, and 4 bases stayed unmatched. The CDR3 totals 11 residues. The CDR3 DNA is TGCGCCACCGGACTAGGGAATGAGCAGTTCTTC. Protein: CATGLGNEQFF.

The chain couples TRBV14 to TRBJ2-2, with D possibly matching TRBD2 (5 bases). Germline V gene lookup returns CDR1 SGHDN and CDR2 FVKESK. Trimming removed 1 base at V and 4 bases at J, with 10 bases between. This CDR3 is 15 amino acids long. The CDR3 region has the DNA TGTGCCAGCAGCCAAGCCCTAGGGAGCACCGGGGAGCTGTTTTTT. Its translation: CASSQALGSTGELFF.

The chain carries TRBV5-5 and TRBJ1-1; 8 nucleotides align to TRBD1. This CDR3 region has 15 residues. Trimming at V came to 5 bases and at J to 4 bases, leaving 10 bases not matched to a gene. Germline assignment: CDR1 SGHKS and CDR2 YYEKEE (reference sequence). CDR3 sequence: CASRTQGAPGTEAFF. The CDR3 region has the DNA TGTGCCAGCAGAACCCAGGGGGCGCCGGGCACTGAAGCTTTCTTT. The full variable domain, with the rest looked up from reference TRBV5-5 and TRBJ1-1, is DAGVTQSPTHLIKTRGQQVTLRCSPISGHKSVSWYQQVLGQGPQFIFQYYEKEERGRGNFPDRFSARQFPNYSSELNVNALLLGDSALYLCASRTQGAPGTEAFFGQGTRLTVV.

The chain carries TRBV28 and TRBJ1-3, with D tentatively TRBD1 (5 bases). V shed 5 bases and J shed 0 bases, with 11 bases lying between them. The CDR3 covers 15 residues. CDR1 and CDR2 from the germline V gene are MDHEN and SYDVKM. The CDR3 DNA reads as TGTGCCAGCAGTCTCCATGACAGCTCTGGAAACACCATATATTTT. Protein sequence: CASSLHDSSGNTIYF.

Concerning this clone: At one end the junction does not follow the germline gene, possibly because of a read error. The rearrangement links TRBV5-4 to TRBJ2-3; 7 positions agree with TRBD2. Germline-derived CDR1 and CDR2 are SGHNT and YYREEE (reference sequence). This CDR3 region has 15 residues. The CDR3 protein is CASSEGLGITNTQYF. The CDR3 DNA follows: TGTGCCAGCAGCGAAGGACTAGGGATCACAAATACGCAGTATTTT.

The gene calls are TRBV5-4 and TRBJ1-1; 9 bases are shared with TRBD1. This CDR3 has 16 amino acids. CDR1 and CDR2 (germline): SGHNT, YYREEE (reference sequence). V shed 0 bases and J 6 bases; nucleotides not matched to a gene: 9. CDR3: CASSLAPGQGNAEAFF. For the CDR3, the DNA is TGTGCCAGCAGCTTGGCCCCGGGACAGGGTAACGCTGAAGCTTTCTTT.

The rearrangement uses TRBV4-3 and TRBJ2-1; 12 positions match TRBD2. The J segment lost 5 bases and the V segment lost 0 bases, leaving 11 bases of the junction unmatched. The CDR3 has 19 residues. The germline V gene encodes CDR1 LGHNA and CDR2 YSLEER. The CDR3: CASSQEVETSGSVDNEQFF. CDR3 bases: TGCGCCAGCAGCCAAGAAGTAGAGACTAGCGGGAGTGTGGACAATGAGCAGTTCTTC.

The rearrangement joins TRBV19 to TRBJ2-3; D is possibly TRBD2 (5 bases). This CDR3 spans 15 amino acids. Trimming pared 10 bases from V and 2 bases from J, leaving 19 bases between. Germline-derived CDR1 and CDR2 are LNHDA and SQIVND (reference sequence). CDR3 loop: CATRRKNGVTDTQYF. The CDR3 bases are TGTGCCACCCGGCGGAAAAACGGGGTCACAGATACGCAGTATTTT.

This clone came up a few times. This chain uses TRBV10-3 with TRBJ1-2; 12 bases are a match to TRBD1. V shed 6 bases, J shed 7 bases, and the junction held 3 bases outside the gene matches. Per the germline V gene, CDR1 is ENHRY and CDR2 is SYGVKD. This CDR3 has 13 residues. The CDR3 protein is CAISGTGGLGYTF. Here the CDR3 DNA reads TGTGCCATCAGCGGGACAGGGGGCCTTGGCTACACCTTC.

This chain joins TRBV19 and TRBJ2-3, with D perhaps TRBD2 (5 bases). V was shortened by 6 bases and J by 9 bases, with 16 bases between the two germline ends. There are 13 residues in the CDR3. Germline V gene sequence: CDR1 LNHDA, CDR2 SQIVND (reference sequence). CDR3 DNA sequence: TGTGCCAGTAGCCACCCGGACTTTTTCACGCAGTATTTT. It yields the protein CASSHPDFFTQYF.

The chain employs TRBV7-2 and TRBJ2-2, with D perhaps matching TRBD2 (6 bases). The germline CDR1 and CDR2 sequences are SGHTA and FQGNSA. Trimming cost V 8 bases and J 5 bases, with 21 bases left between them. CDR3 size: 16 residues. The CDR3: CASFPRRDLKTGELFF. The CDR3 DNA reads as TGTGCCAGCTTCCCCCGGCGGGACTTGAAGACCGGGGAGCTGTTTTTT.

The CDR3 coding sequence is TGTGCCAGCAGCTCAGACGCGGATCCTCGATACGAGCAGTACTTC. It codes for CASSSDADPRYEQYF. The chain uses TRBV9 and TRBJ2-7; D call uncertain. Trimming removed 4 bases from V and 4 bases from J, with 18 bases in between. CDR3 size: 15 residues. Germline lookup yields CDR1 SGDLS and CDR2 YYNGEE.

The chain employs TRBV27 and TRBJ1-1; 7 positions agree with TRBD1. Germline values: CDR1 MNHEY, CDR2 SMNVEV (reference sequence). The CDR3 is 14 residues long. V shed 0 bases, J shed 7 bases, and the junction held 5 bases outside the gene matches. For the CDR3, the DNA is TGTGCCAGCAGTTTATCCGGGACAGCGCTTGAAGCTTTCTTT. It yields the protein CASSLSGTALEAFF.

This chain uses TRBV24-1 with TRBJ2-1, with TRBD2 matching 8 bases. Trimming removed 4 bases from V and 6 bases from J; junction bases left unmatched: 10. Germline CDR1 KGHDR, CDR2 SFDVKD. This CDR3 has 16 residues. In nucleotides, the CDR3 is TGTGCCACCAGTGACCCGGGACTAGGAGGTGGCAATGAGCAGTTCTTC. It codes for CATSDPGLGGGNEQFF.

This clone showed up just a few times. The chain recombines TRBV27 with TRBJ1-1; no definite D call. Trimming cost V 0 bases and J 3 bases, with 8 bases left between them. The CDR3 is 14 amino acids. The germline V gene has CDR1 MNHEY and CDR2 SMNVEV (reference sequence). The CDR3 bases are TGTGCCAGCAGTTTATCCCGCAGTTACACTGAAGCTTTCTTT. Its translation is CASSLSRSYTEAFF.

Here the CDR3 reads CASSLSSGSYNEQFF. The CDR3 DNA follows: TGTGCCAGCAGCTTAAGTAGCGGGAGCTACAATGAGCAGTTCTTC. The chain joins TRBV7-2 to TRBJ2-1; 9 bases align to TRBD2. Germline V lookup: CDR1 SGHTA, CDR2 FQGNSA. This CDR3 has 15 amino acids. V shed 2 bases, J shed 3 bases, and the junction held 2 bases outside the gene matches.

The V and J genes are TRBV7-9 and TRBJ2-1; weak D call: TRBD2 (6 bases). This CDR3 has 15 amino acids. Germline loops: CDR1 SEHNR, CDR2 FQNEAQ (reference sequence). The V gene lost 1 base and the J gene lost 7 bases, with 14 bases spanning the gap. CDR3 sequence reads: CASSLGYGGVNEQFF. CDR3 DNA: TGTGCCAGCAGCTTAGGATATGGCGGGGTTAATGAGCAGTTCTTC.

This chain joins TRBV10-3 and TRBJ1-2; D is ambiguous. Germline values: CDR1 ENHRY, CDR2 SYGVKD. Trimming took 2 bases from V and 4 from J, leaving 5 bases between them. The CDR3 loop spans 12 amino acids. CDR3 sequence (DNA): TGTGCCATCAGTGAGGCAGGCTATGGCTACACCTTC. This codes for CAISEAGYGYTF.

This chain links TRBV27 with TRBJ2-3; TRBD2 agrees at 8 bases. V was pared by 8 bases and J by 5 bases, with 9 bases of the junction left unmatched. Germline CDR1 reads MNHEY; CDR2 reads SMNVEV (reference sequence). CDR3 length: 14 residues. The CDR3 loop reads CASSSAGEVDTQYF. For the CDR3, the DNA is TGTGCCAGCTCCTCAGCGGGAGAGGTAGATACGCAGTATTTT.

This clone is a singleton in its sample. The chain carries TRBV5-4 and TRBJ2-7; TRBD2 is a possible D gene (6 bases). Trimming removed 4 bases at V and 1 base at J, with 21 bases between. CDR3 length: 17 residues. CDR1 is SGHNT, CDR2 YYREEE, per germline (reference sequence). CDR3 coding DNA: TGTGCCAGCAGCCCGCCAAGTGTCGGAGGGTCTTCCTACGAGCAGTACTTC. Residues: CASSPPSVGGSSYEQYF.